This TCR beta chain was identified during a study of CXCR3-negative and CXCR3-positive naive CD8 T cells. Study-wide results and limits: Similar TRBV-TRBJ usage characterized naive CXCR3-negative and CXCR3-positive cells; memory cells differed. Each naive subset displayed comparably high diversity, whereas memory CD8+ cells displayed much lower diversity.

At 300,000 cells each, triplicate sorts were carried out for each CD8+ T cell subset. Worth noting for this clonotype: Its antigen is still unknown.

TRB cDNA was prepared as libraries by UMI-labeled 5' RACE. For each CDR3 protein, TCRdb gives one entry from its re-call of the 5' RACE reads, without DNA. The table lists 84,000 or so distinct CDR3 sequences. Per germline, CDR1 MNHNY and CDR2 SVGAGI (reference sequence). The CDR3 contains 19 residues. This chain links TRBV6-6 with TRBJ2-5; there is no DNA to check the TCRdb D call of TRBD2. The receptor's source is a human donor in good health. Some clones in this sample may be carry-over from other donors' samples. Sequencing input: naive CXCR3- CD8+ T cells from blood. Noted subset: CD45RO-CCR7+CD27+CD95- naive CD8+ T cells lacking CXCR3 (TNR3-). The CDR3 spells CASSYSPAGGAELGETQYF.